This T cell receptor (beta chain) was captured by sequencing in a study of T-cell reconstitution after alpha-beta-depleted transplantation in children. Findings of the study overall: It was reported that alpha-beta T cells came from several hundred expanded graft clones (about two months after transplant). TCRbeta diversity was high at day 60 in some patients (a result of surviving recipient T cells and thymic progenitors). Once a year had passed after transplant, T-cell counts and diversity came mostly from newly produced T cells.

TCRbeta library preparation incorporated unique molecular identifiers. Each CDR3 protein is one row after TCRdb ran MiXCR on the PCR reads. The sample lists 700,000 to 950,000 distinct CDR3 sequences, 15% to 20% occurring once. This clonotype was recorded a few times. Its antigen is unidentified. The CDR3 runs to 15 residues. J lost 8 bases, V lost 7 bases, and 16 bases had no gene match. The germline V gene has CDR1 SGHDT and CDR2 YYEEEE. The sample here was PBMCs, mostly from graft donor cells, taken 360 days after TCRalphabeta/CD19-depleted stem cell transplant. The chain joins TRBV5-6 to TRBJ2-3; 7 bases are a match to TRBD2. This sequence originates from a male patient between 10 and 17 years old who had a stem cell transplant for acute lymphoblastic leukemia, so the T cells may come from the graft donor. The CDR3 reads CASWFVGRVFGTQYF. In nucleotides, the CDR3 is TGTGCCAGCTGGTTCGTGGGGAGGGTCTTCGGTACGCAGTATTTT.